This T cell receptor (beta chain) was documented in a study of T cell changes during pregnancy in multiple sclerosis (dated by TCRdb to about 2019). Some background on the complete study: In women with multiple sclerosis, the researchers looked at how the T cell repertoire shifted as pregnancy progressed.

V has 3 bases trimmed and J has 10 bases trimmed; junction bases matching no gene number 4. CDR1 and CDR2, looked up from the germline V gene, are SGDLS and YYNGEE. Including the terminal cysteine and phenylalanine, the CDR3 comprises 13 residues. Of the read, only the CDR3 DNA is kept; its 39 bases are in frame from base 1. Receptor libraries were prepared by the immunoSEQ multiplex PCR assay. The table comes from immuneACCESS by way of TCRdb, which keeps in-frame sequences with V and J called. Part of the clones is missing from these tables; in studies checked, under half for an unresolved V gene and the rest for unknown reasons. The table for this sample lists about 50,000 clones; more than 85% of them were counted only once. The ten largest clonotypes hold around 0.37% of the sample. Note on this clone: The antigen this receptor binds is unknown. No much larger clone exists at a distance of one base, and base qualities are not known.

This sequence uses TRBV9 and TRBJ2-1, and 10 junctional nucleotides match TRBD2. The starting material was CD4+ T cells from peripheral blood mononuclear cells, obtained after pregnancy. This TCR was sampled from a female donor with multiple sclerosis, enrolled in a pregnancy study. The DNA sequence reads TGTGCCAGCAGCGGGCTAGCGGGGGCGGAGCAGTTCTTC. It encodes CASSGLAGAEQFF.